This TCR beta chain was documented in a study of cytomegalovirus exposure and HLA in healthy donors. Details on this clone: Its specificity is not known.

Use of 60 Vbeta and 13 Jbeta primers characterized the PCR. Repertoires were generated with immunoSEQ multiplex PCR, while TCRdb's copy carries only in-frame clones and drops some. The sample carries over 150,000 clones, 80% recorded once. Broader study findings: The study found most TCR sequences rare, yet found some public TCRs in many donors. Based on reports, TCR beta sequences accurately predicted HLA-A and HLA-B alleles for most subjects.

This receptor was identified in a man aged 30-40 years in good health and CMV-seropositive. Sequencing input: PBMCs.

CDR3 protein: CASSSGLAGDTQYF. DNA of the CDR3: TGTGCCAGCAGTTCGGGACTAGCGGGAGATACGCAGTATTTT. J is TRBJ2-3 and V is TRBV11-2; 12 positions match TRBD2. The CDR3 runs to 14 residues. V lost 6 bases, J lost 5 bases, and 3 bases stayed unmatched. Germline assignment: CDR1 SGHAT and CDR2 FQNNGV.